This T cell receptor (beta chain) originates from a study of CD8 T cells in Susac syndrome. Whole-study context: There were 5 or 6 sequenced Susac syndrome patients with active disease and under ten in remission.

From blood CD8+ and CD4+ T cells, the TCR beta chain was sequenced. TEMRA cells were FACS-enriched, unlike CD8+ and CD4+ T cells, which were negatively isolated. Random hexamers served to reverse transcribe about 0.5 to 1 ug RNA. The TCR beta CDR3 was amplified by immunoSEQ multiplex PCR across 54 Vbeta, 13 Jbeta. One entry per CDR3 protein results from TCRdb running MiXCR on the immunoSEQ multiplex PCR reads. The sample includes approximately 74,000 distinct CDR3 sequences, approximately 93% of them seen just once. The V and J ends lost 10 bases and 1 base respectively, with 10 bases between them. The CDR3 is made up of 13 amino acids.

The V call is TRBV12-3 or TRBV12-4, the J call TRBJ2-2, with TRBD1 as a possible D gene (6 bases). The sequence was collected from a human donor with Susac syndrome. The sequenced material came from CD8+ T cells from PBMCs. The CDR3 is CAIRGGNTGELFF. CDR3 bases: TGTGCCATCAGAGGGGGGAACACCGGGGAGCTGTTTTTT.